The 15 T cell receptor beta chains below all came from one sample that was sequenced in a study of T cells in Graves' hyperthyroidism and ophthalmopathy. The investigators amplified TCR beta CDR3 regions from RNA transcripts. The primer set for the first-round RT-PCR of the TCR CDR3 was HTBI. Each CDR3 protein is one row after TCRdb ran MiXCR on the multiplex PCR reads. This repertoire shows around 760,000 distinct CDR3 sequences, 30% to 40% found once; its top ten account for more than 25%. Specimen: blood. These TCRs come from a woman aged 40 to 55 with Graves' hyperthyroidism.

Here the CDR3 DNA reads TGTGCCAGCAGTTTATTGGACAGGGGAAAGTACTTC. Encoded protein: CASSLLDRGKYF. The rearrangement uses TRBV11-2 and TRBJ2-5, with 9 bases aligning to TRBD1. The CDR3 has 12 amino acids. J gave up 12 bases and V 6 bases, and 8 bases lay outside the gene matches. The germline V gene has CDR1 SGHAT and CDR2 FQNNGV.

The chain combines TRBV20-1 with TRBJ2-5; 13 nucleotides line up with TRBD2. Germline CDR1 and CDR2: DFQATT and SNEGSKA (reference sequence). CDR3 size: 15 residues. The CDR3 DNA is TGCAGCCCTCCTCCGGGACTAGCGGGGAAAGAGACCCAGTACTTC. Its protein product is CSPPPGLAGKETQYF.

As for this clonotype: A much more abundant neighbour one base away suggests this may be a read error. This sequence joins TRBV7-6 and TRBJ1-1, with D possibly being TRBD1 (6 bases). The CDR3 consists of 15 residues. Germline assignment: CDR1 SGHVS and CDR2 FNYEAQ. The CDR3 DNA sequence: TGTGCCAGCAGCTCATCCGGGACACCTAACACTGGAGCTTTCTTT. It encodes CASSSSGTPNTGAFF.

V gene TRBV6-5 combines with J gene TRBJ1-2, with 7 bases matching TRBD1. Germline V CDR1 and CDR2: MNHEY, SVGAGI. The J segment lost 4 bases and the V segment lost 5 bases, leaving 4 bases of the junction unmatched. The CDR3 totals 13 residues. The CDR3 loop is CASSRDSFYGYTF. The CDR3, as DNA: TGTGCCAGCAGTCGGGACAGTTTCTATGGCTACACCTTC.

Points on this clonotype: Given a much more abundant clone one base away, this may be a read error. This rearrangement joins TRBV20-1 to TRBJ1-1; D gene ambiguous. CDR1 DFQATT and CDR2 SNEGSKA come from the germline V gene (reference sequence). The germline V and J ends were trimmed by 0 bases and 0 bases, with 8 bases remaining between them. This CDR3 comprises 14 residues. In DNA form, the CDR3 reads TGCAGTGCTAGAGATGGCAGCATGAACACTGAAGCTTTCTTT. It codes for CSARDGSMNTEAFF.

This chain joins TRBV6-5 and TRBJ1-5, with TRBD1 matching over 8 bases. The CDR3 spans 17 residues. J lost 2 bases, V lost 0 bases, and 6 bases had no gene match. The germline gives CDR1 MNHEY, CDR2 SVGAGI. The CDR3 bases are TGTGCCAGCAGTTACTCGATGTCGACAGGGGGCAATCAGCCCCAGCATTTT. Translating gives CASSYSMSTGGNQPQHF.

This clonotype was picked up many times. The CDR3 protein is CASSLGMGINTEAFF. CDR3 nucleotides: TGTGCCAGCAGCTTGGGTATGGGGATTAACACTGAAGCTTTCTTT. This sequence joins TRBV7-2 and TRBJ1-1; D uncertain. Per germline, CDR1 SGHTA and CDR2 FQGNSA. The V end lost 3 bases, the J end lost 2 bases, and 13 bases lay between the germline ends. The CDR3 covers 15 residues.

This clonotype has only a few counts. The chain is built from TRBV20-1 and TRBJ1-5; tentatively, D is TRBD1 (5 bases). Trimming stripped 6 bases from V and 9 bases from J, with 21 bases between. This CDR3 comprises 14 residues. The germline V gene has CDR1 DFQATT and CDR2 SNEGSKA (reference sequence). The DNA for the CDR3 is TGCAGTGCCTCTACGGGGGAGGGGATAGGGCCCCAGCATTTT. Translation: CSASTGEGIGPQHF.

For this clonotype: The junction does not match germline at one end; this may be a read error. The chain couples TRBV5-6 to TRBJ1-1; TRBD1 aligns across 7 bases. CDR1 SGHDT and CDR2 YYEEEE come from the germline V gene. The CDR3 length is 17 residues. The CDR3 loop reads CASSQPSTPGGYTEAFF. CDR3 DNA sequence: TGCGCCAGCAGCCAACCCTCGACTCCAGGGGGATACACTGAAGCTTTCTTT.

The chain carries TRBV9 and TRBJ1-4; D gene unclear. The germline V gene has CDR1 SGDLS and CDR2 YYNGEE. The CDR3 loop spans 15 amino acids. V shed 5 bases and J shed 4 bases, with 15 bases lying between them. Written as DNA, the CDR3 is TGTGCCAGCAGAAGGACGGCCCAAATTAATGAAAAACTGTTTTTT. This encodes CASRRTAQINEKLFF.

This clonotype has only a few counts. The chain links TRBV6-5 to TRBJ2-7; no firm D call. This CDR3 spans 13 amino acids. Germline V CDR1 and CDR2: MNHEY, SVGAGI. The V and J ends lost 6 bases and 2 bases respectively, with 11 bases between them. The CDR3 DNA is TGTGCCAGCAGCCGACTGGCCGCCTACGAGCAGTACTTC. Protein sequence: CASSRLAAYEQYF.

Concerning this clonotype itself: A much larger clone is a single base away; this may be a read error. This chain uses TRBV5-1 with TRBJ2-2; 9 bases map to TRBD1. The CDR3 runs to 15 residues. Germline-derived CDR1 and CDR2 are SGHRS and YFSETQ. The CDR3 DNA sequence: TGCGCCAGCAGCTTTGACAGGGGGTTCACCGGGGAGCTGCTTTTT. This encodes CASSFDRGFTGELLF.

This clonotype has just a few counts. CDR3 region: CASSLTGEHEQYF. Here the CDR3 DNA reads TGTGCCAGCAGTTTGACGGGTGAACACGAGCAGTACTTC. The chain couples TRBV12-3 or TRBV12-4 to TRBJ2-7, with D hard to call. The V and J ends lost 3 bases and 5 bases respectively, with 11 bases between them. This CDR3 has 13 amino acids.

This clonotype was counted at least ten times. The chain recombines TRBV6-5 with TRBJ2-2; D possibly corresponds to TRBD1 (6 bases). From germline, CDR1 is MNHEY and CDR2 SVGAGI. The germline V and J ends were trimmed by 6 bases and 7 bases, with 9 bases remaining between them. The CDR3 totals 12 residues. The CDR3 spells CASSQGFGELFF. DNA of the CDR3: TGTGCCAGCAGCCAGGGGTTCGGGGAGCTGTTTTTT.

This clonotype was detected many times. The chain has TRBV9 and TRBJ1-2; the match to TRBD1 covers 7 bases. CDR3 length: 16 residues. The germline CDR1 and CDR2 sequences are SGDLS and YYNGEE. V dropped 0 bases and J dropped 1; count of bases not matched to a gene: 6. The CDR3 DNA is TGTGCCAGCAGCGTAGCTGCTGCAGGGGGTAACTATGGCTACACCTTC. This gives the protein CASSVAAAGGNYGYTF.